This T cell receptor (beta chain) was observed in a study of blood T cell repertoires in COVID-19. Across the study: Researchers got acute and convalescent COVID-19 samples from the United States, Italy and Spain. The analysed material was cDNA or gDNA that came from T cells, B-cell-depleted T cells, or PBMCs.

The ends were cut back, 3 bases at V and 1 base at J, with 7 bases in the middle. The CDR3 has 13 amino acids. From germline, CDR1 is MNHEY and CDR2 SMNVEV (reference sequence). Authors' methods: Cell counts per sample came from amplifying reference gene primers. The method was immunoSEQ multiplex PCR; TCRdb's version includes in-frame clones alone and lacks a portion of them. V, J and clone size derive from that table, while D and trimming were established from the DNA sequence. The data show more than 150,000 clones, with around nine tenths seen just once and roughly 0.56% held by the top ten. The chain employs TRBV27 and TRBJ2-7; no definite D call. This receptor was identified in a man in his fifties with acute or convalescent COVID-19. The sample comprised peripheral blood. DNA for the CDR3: TGTGCCAGCAGTTTCGGTCCGTCCTACGAGCAGTACTTC. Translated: CASSFGPSYEQYF.